This TCR beta chain was documented in a study of cytomegalovirus exposure and HLA in healthy donors (dated by TCRdb to the late 2010s). For context, the study as a whole: An earlier analysis of several hundred of the donors reported 276 Gb of sequence data and 95 million to 130 million unique TCR beta sequences obtained from roughly 170 million T cells. Approximately 310 gigabases of sequencing data and tens of millions of unique TCR sequences were included in an early release covering several hundred HLA-typed donors. Of the 300 to 500 genotyped donors, approximately 80% were placed in the genetic ancestry cluster associated with self-reported Caucasian donors. The study aimed to test whether cataloging public T cell receptors could reveal signatures of past pathogen exposure. The T cell repertoires of some 700 subjects were profiled by immunosequencing and related to cytomegalovirus serostatus. Along with the roughly 670-subject first cohort, a separate validation cohort of some 130 different subjects was used. To predict cytomegalovirus infection status, the study combined high-throughput TCR immunosequencing, statistical association of individual TCRs with disease status, and machine learning. In a later analysis, previously published TCR beta repertoires from 670 or so donors were re-analyzed and high-resolution HLA genotyping was added so that TCR occurrence patterns could be studied. Rather than using new phenotypic data, the later analysis identified candidate immune exposures from TCR beta sequences and from how often those sequences occurred across donors. In an earlier analysis of 500 to 650 of the donors, high-throughput TCR beta sequencing was used to judge whether each TCR beta V gene segment behaved as functional or pseudogenic. Alongside the repertoire data, information on donor age, sex, ethnicity and CMV serostatus was compiled. A later genetic analysis used genome-wide SNP genotypes for about three fifths of the 666 donors, treating that subset as a discovery cohort. Every repertoire in the discovery cohort had been generated on one and the same sequencing platform. Class I and class II HLA loci were covered by the typing at four-digit resolution. Typing coverage differed by locus: A, B, C, DRB1 and DQB1 were typed in about 620-640 donors, DQA1 in 500 to 550, DPA1 in 600 to 610, and DPB1 in just under 490. Roughly five DR-DQ haplotypes were treated as single units for association and clustering because of strong linkage in the cohort. Across approximately 420 genotyped donors of the cohort, an average of roughly 250,000 unique TCR beta nucleotide sequences per donor were sequenced, and 15% to 20% of those sequences were non-productive. Overall study results and their limits: Across donors, most TCR sequences were observed very rarely, whereas some public TCRs were present in many individuals. A few of the identified cytomegalovirus-associated TCR beta chains were confirmed in vitro to be specific for cytomegalovirus antigens. It was suggested by the authors that the approach could potentially be generalized to other disease states and immunological phenotypes. In this cohort, only TCR beta chains were sequenced, and detectable features were limited by the absence of alpha or paired-chain data. In both the original and validation cohorts, the classifier was reported to diagnose cytomegalovirus status with high specificity and sensitivity. The earlier analysis of some 560 of the donors excluded approximately 17 rarely observed V segments, including chromosome 9 orphons, because counts were too low. Most CMV-associated TCR beta chains appeared to be HLA-restricted in a later analysis, and the HLA associations seemed to be driven largely by CMV exposure. According to a later analysis, parvovirus B19, influenza, CMV and Epstein-Barr virus appeared linked to several top co-occurrence clusters. Specific HLA alleles were associated with 15,000 to 20,000 TCR beta sequences at a false discovery rate of 0.05 in a later analysis. In a later genetic analysis, fewer N-insertions in productive TCRs were reported among donors in an Asian-associated ancestry cluster than the roughly 700-donor mean. A group of highly shared sequence variants was considered likely to be a technical artifact of the sequencing pipeline. Strong co-occurrence of HLA alleles, especially DR and DQ, made assigning TCR associations to individual alleles difficult. CMV serostatus was the only immune exposure information available for the cohort. In a later genetic analysis, a missense DCLRE1C variant was associated with V-gene and J-gene trimming of TCR beta chains, and the association was replicated in an independent cohort. In an earlier analysis of around 500 of the donors, most TCR beta V segments appeared in productive rearrangements about 87% or about 30% of the time, broadly matching IMGT annotations. Because the 87-base-pair reads could not distinguish some IMGT-functional V segments, including TRBV6-2 and TRBV6-3, those segments were excluded. Presence/absence analyses assumed roughly uniform sequencing depth across donors, an assumption that may not hold. A later analysis found that HLA-associated TCR beta chains were more clonally expanded and had lower generation probabilities than equally common non-associated chains. Linkage disequilibrium might explain the correlated functional status among segregating V segments, but an unknown experimental factor could not be ruled out. A further reported finding was that TCR beta sequences accurately predicted the HLA-A and HLA-B alleles for most subjects in the first cohort. HLA typing was unavailable for some donors at each locus, so association tests used only the typed subset. In the study, roughly 160 TCR beta chains were listed as associated with cytomegalovirus. In a later analysis, the rate of TCR association differed among HLA loci, with DRB1 alleles having the most associated TCRs and HLA-C alleles having the fewest.

In total, approximately 700 healthy bone marrow donors made up the cohort. At the time of sampling, every cohort member was nominally healthy, though immune exposures that went unrecorded were likely present. The donor tested CMV seronegative and was one of the 352 seronegative cohort members. A peripheral blood sample was provided by each donor, and peripheral blood mononuclear cells were used for TCR beta sequencing. Genomic DNA extraction from the blood cell samples was performed with the Qiagen DNeasy Blood Extraction Kit. Receptor libraries were prepared by the immunoSEQ multiplex PCR assay. The multiplex PCR relied on a mix of 60 forward primers for TCR Vbeta segments and 13 reverse primers for TCR Jbeta segments. Amplification of the CDR3 region of rearranged TCR beta genes was performed with a multiplex PCR assay on genomic DNA. The Illumina HiSeq System was used to sequence the amplified TCR beta libraries as 87-base-pair reads. In the original analysis: Across the 600 to 700 repertoires, a later analysis counted 80 million or so unique TCR beta chains, some 11 million of which were shared by at least two donors. Raw reads were error-corrected and collapsed into unique sequences with a nearest-neighbor algorithm that merged closely related sequences to remove PCR and sequencing errors. To assign V, D and J gene segments, CDR3 sequences were aligned to IMGT reference sequences. For a sequence to be retained, at least a six-nucleotide match to both a V gene segment and a J gene segment was required. A rearrangement counted as productive if the CDR3 had no stop codons and remained in frame with V and J, and every other rearrangement counted as non-productive. Following IMGT convention, CDR3 was defined as the stretch from the second conserved V-encoded cysteine to the conserved J-encoded phenylalanine. The earlier analysis of a few hundred of the donors excluded any sequence lacking an unambiguous match to a single V gene segment. An earlier analysis of 500 to 700 of the donors classified V segments as functional when productive rearrangements were above 56.7% and as segregating when the standard deviation between donors was above 5%. A statistical classification framework was built for diagnosing cytomegalovirus status from the catalog of TCR beta chain sequences. V and J gene assignment, in a later analysis, came from comparing TCR nucleotide sequences with IMGT/GENE-DB human TR gene sequences. Using the TCRdist pipeline, a later analysis assigned CDR3 sequences along with most-parsimonious VDJ recombination scenarios. In a later analysis, each TCR beta chain was defined by its CDR3 amino acid sequence together with its V-gene family, and reads lacking a unique V-gene family were excluded. In a later analysis, a few hundred highly shared, low-generation-probability nucleotide sequences were removed to address suspected cross-contamination and a sequencing artifact. In a later analysis, a clonal expansion index was calculated for each public chain from normalized within-repertoire ranks of inferred template counts. In a later analysis, generation probabilities were computed with a VDJ recombination model fitted to out-of-frame rearrangements, and the resulting probabilities were checked against IGoR. Hypergeometric tests were used in a later analysis to score TCR-TCR, TCR-HLA and TCR-CMV co-occurrence, with a repertoire-size bias correction applied to the TCR pairs. False discovery rates were estimated in a later analysis by permuting HLA or CMV assignments 20 times. A later analysis grouped co-occurring TCRs with DBSCAN, adding TCRdist sequence similarity when clustering within HLA-allele-positive subsets. Repertoires with fewer than 30,000 or more than 120,000 public chains, plus five repertoires with anomalous nucleotide sharing, were excluded from co-occurrence clustering. TCRdb took this table from immuneACCESS and kept in-frame rearrangements with V and J called. Such tables lack part of the clones; where checked against another copy, unresolved V genes explain under half of the gap, and the rest is unexplained. That table supplies the V and J calls and clone size; D and trimming were determined from the DNA. This sample has 200,000 to 250,000 clones in its table, and about 70% of those were observed once. Under 2% of the sample lies in the top ten.

This clone came up once. It lacks a known antigen. One base away there is no much larger clone; base qualities are not given. The CDR3 runs 14 amino acids, cysteine and phenylalanine included. Here the CDR3 DNA is all that survives: 42 bases in frame from base 1. Trimming leaves V shorter by 5 bases and J shorter by 4 bases, with the junction holding 7 bases beyond the gene matches. The germline V gene gives CDR1 as SQVTM and CDR2 as ANQGSEA. The chain couples TRBV29-1 to TRBJ1-4; 7 nucleotides in the junction match TRBD1. This TCR came from a woman aged 25-40 years in good health and CMV-seronegative. Sequencing input: PBMCs. The CDR3: CSVLDRVLNEKLFF. The DNA sequence is TGCAGCGTTCTTGACAGGGTCCTTAATGAAAAACTGTTTTTT.